This is a list of T cell receptor beta chains from one sample in a study of blood T cell repertoires in COVID-19. The assay was immunoSEQ multiplex PCR, and TCRdb's table has in-frame clones only and misses some. The sample lists 200,000 or so clones; more than 75% were seen once. The sample taken for sequencing was peripheral blood. Receptors were obtained from a man aged 50 or older with acute or convalescent COVID-19. The CDR3 runs from the conserved cysteine through the conserved F or W. Each record gives: D gene, V gene, J gene, clone size, CDR3 protein, CDR3 DNA. The D gene is left open where the match is weak. Clone size appears in some rows only: once, few, many, or a class for an expanded clone.

d_gene: .; v_gene: TRBV19; j_gene: TRBJ2-2; abundance: .; CDR3aa: CASSISRANTGELFF; CDR3nt: TGTGCCAGTAGTATTTCCAGGGCTAACACCGGGGAGCTGTTTTTT
d_gene: .; v_gene: TRBV5-4; j_gene: TRBJ1-2; abundance: .; CDR3aa: CASSFSGNYGYTF; CDR3nt: TGTGCCAGCAGCTTTTCAGGGAACTATGGCTACACCTTC
d_gene: TRBD1; v_gene: TRBV18; j_gene: TRBJ1-2; abundance: .; CDR3aa: CASSPGLGQGVGYTF; CDR3nt: TGTGCCAGCTCACCTGGGCTGGGACAGGGGGTTGGCTACACCTTC
d_gene: .; v_gene: TRBV6-5; j_gene: TRBJ1-5; abundance: once; CDR3aa: CASRGALNQPQHF; CDR3nt: TGTGCCAGCCGGGGGGCCCTTAATCAGCCCCAGCATTTT
d_gene: .; v_gene: TRBV6-5; j_gene: TRBJ1-2; abundance: .; CDR3aa: CASTWGGNYGYTF; CDR3nt: TGTGCCAGCACCTGGGGAGGCAACTATGGCTACACCTTC
d_gene: .; v_gene: TRBV5-8; j_gene: TRBJ1-2; abundance: .; CDR3aa: CASSLAVDTLNYGYTF; CDR3nt: TGTGCCAGCAGCTTGGCCGTCGACACTCTTAACTATGGCTACACCTTC
d_gene: .; v_gene: TRBV7-2; j_gene: TRBJ1-2; abundance: .; CDR3aa: CASSLVQGRTGYTF; CDR3nt: TGTGCCAGCAGCTTAGTTCAGGGTCGGACTGGCTACACCTTC
d_gene: TRBD1; v_gene: TRBV6-5; j_gene: TRBJ1-2; abundance: once; CDR3aa: CASSYARDRGGYTF; CDR3nt: TGTGCCAGCAGTTATGCTCGGGACAGGGGTGGCTACACCTTC
d_gene: .; v_gene: TRBV2; j_gene: TRBJ1-1; abundance: .; CDR3aa: CASSGTTGWGTEAFF; CDR3nt: TGTGCCAGCAGTGGGACCACAGGCTGGGGCACTGAAGCTTTCTTT
d_gene: .; v_gene: TRBV5-1; j_gene: TRBJ2-2; abundance: .; CDR3aa: CASSFGQSTGELFF; CDR3nt: TGCGCCAGCAGCTTTGGGCAAAGCACCGGGGAGCTGTTTTTT
d_gene: .; v_gene: TRBV7-3; j_gene: TRBJ2-7; abundance: .; CDR3aa: CASSPQGSNEQYF; CDR3nt: TGTGCCAGCAGCCCCCAGGGGAGTAACGAGCAGTACTTC
d_gene: .; v_gene: TRBV29-1; j_gene: TRBJ1-1; abundance: once; CDR3aa: CSVLEGTFEAFF; CDR3nt: TGCAGCGTTCTAGAGGGGACATTTGAAGCTTTCTTT
d_gene: TRBD1; v_gene: TRBV5-8; j_gene: TRBJ2-5; abundance: .; CDR3aa: CASSFGAGQVQETQYF; CDR3nt: TGTGCCAGCAGCTTTGGGGCAGGACAGGTACAAGAGACCCAGTACTTC
d_gene: TRBD2; v_gene: TRBV11-3; j_gene: TRBJ2-3; abundance: .; CDR3aa: CASSPGLAGDTDTQYF; CDR3nt: TGTGCCAGCAGCCCGGGACTAGCGGGGGACACAGATACGCAGTATTTT
d_gene: .; v_gene: TRBV5-5; j_gene: TRBJ1-2; abundance: .; CDR3aa: CASRPLGQSGYGYTF; CDR3nt: TGTGCCAGCAGACCCCTGGGTCAGTCGGGCTATGGCTACACCTTC
d_gene: TRBD2; v_gene: TRBV4-1; j_gene: TRBJ2-5; abundance: .; CDR3aa: CASSLASGGVETQYF; CDR3nt: TGCGCCAGCAGCCTGGCTAGCGGGGGGGTAGAGACCCAGTACTTC
d_gene: .; v_gene: TRBV7-6; j_gene: TRBJ2-7; abundance: .; CDR3aa: CASSLAGPQDF; CDR3nt: TGTGCCAGCAGCTTAGCGGGGCCCCAAGACTTC